This is a list of T cell receptor beta chains from one sample in a study of control samples from healthy donors and cancer patients. Using immunoSEQ multiplex PCR, the repertoire was profiled, and TCRdb retains in-frame clones only, with some absent. Of 150,000 to 200,000 clones detected, 94% appear once; the ten largest clones hold about 8.5%. The sample taken for sequencing was blood. The source is a woman in her 40s in good health. CDR3s include the opening cysteine and the closing phenylalanine or tryptophan. The D gene is left open where the match is weak.

TRBV6-6,TRBD2,CASRGRAGELFF
TRBV7-9,-,CASSVGQGTEAFF
TRBV27,TRBD1,CASSSATGVNTEAFF
TRBV4-2,-,CASSQDLLITGELFF
TRBV5-1,-,CASSGQDSLAYEQYF
TRBV7-9,-,CASKTGSSGNTIYF
TRBV7-9,-,CASSPWTDNYGYTF
TRBV10-2,TRBD1,CASRGWTGSNEQYF
TRBV11-2,TRBD1,CASSSTGTAGNTIYF
TRBV5-6,-,CASSPEGGFDEKLFF
TRBV2,-,CASRVGYTGELFF
TRBV5-1,-,CASSTSTGSSSYNEQFF
TRBV6-2/TRBV6-3,-,CASSYPGTAQHF
TRBV12-3/TRBV12-4,-,CASGSGANYGYTF
TRBV7-9,TRBD2,CASSWGQRLAAQETQYF
TRBV30,TRBD2,CAWSVGGADTQYF
TRBV4-1,-,CASSPESTVNYGYTF
TRBV10-3,-,CAHRGRGTEAFF
TRBV7-2,-,CASSLANPNRPYNEQFF
TRBV2,-,CASSRPGSGLAYEQYF
TRBV27,-,CASSPRQSLNTEAFF
TRBV12-5,-,CASGLVLVTGSNQPQHF
TRBV4-1,-,CASSRWKKEKLFF
TRBV13,-,CASSPQQGNSYEQYF
TRBV12-3/TRBV12-4,-,CASRPLGSEKLFF
TRBV2,TRBD1,CASSEGRGREQYF
TRBV6-2/TRBV6-3,TRBD2,CASSYMGGLAGETQYF
TRBV4-3,-,CASSQDLPATGGNTIYF
TRBV7-9,-,CASSLSQKASEAFF
TRBV10-3,-,CAIGGSTYNSPLHF
TRBV5-1,-,CASSPEVATNEKLFF
TRBV2,-,CASSEAGYTEAFF
TRBV7-9,-,CASSSPDRSNSPLHF
TRBV2,-,CASRESTARSGNTIYF
TRBV25-1,TRBD2,CASSVAGGRIDTQYF
TRBV19,-,CASSTRDRPPWEQYF
TRBV7-3,-,CASSLVGRSGVGTGELFF
TRBV5-1,-,CASSSDTSSYEQYF
TRBV9,-,CASSGTGSSYNEQFF
TRBV7-9,-,CASSSLGGEQFF
TRBV11-2,-,CASSLEGGIGLTEAFF
TRBV3-1/TRBV3-2,-,CASSQESGSQETQYF
TRBV15,-,CATSRDNRVPNYGYTF
TRBV19,TRBD1,CASAGQKDSPLHF
TRBV3-1/TRBV3-2,-,CASSPTGTEAFF
TRBV14,-,CASSQVLGREAFF
TRBV19,TRBD1,CASSRTGLGETQYF
TRBV4-2,TRBD1,CASSQGSAQGNYGYTF
TRBV7-6,-,CASSLSVNNEQFF
TRBV5-5,TRBD1,CASSLSQGATKNIQYF
TRBV5-6,-,CASRRGGWYTF
TRBV2,-,CASSEARGGSGNTIYF
TRBV7-2,TRBD2,CASSRGLAGGQFNTGELFF
TRBV19,-,CASSTQGRPWAEAFF
TRBV4-2,-,CASSQDYRGDTQYF